This T cell receptor beta chain was obtained from a study of early T cells in non-severe SARS-CoV-2 infection. The CDR3 spans 13 residues. Germline CDR1 and CDR2: MDHEN and SYDVKM. V was clipped by 6 bases and J by 4 bases; unmatched bases: 4. Study conclusions and caveats: VDJdb matching, biased toward anti-spike CD8 responses, missed private and CD4 specificities.

As concerns this clonotype: Its antigen is not identified.

Attachment of unique molecular identifiers to individual cDNA molecules was performed. In TCRdb, the 5' RACE reads were re-called with MiXCR into one record per CDR3 protein. The repertoire consists of about 80,000 distinct CDR3 sequences, with 9.5% to 13% occurring once and the leading ten covering approximately 2.5%. The specimen sequenced was whole blood. The rearrangement uses TRBV28 and TRBJ1-2, with 8 bases aligning to TRBD1. The sequence derives from an adult who was a healthcare worker with PCR-confirmed SARS-CoV-2 infection or an uninfected control (not recorded which). CDR3 coding DNA: TGTGCCAGCAGCCGTACAGGGGGCTATGGCTACACCTTC. Its protein product is CASSRTGGYGYTF.